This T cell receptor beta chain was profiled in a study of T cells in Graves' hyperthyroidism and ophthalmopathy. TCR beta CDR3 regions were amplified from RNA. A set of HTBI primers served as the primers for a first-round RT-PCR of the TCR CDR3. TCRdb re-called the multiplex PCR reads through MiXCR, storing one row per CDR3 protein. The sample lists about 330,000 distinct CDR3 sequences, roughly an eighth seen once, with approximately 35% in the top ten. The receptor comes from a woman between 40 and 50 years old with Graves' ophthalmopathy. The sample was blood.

The CDR3 sequence: CASSQGGRGGDGYTF. CDR3 bases: TGTGCCAGCAGCCAAGGGGGCCGGGGTGGCGATGGCTACACCTTC. V gene TRBV4-2 combines with J gene TRBJ1-2, with a tentative D call TRBD1 (5 bases). From germline, CDR1 is LGHNA and CDR2 YNFKEQ. Trimming left V 1 base short and J 6 bases short, with 15 bases between. The CDR3 length is 15 residues.